The 9 T cell receptor beta chains below were found in one sample sequenced in a study of T cell responses to AZD1222 COVID-19 vaccine. Assay: immunoSEQ multiplex PCR; the TCRdb copy retains only in-frame clones and omits some. The sample carries 140,000 or so clones, roughly 92% recorded once. This specimen was peripheral blood, taken on day 0 of AZD1222 vaccination. The receptors derive from an adult in good health.

V gene TRBV24-1 combines with J gene TRBJ2-2; TRBD1 matches at 11 bases. Unmatched junction bases numbered 6, after V lost 9 bases and J lost 4 bases. Germline CDR1 is KGHDR and CDR2 is SFDVKD. The CDR3 runs 15 residues. CDR3 loop: CATSAGTGGTGELFF. The CDR3 DNA reads TGTGCCACCTCCGCCGGGACAGGGGGCACCGGGGAGCTGTTTTTT.

V and J are TRBV11-2 and TRBJ2-7; TRBD1 agrees at 9 bases. CDR1 SGHAT and CDR2 FQNNGV come from the germline V gene. V lost 4 bases and J lost 3; bases outside the gene matches: 10. The CDR3 is 16 amino acids. The CDR3 protein is CASSSNTGQGYYEQYF. The CDR3 bases are TGTGCCAGCAGCTCTAATACGGGACAGGGATACTACGAGCAGTACTTC.

The chain joins TRBV9 to TRBJ2-7, with TRBD2 as a possible D gene (5 bases). Trimming removed 0 bases at V and 3 bases at J, with 13 bases between. Germline CDR1 reads SGDLS; CDR2 reads YYNGEE. This CDR3 has 15 residues. The CDR3 DNA sequence: TGTGCCAGCAGCGTAGGAGCGGAGGCCAACTACGAGCAGTACTTC. As protein: CASSVGAEANYEQYF.

This chain connects TRBV7-3 to TRBJ2-3; no clear D. Trimming took 1 base from V and 2 from J, leaving 7 bases between them. The CDR3 sequence is 14 residues long. Germline values: CDR1 SGHTA, CDR2 FQGTGA. The CDR3 DNA sequence: TGTGCCAGCAGCTTAATGGCCACCACAGATACGCAGTATTTT. Translation gives CASSLMATTDTQYF.

The chain joins TRBV3-1 (or the pseudogene TRBV3-2) to TRBJ2-3, with D perhaps being TRBD1 or TRBD2 (6 bases each). CDR1 is LGHDT and CDR2 is YNNKEL in the germline V gene (reference sequence). The ends were cut back, 4 bases at V and 0 bases at J, with 8 bases in the middle. This CDR3 spans 14 amino acids. The CDR3 coding sequence is TGTGCCAGCAGCCGAGGGGGGAGCACAGATACGCAGTATTTT. Its translation is CASSRGGSTDTQYF.

This clone was seen once. The rearrangement uses TRBV5-1 and TRBJ1-1; D might be TRBD1 (6 bases). This CDR3 is 17 amino acids long. Germline lookup yields CDR1 SGHRS and CDR2 YFSETQ. V lost 0 bases and J lost 5, with 20 bases in between. The DNA for the CDR3 is TGCGCCAGCAGCTTGGGGGGTCTGTTACAGGGAGGGACTGAAGCTTTCTTT. Translation: CASSLGGLLQGGTEAFF. The complete variable domain, with remaining parts taken from reference TRBV5-1 and TRBJ1-1, reads KAGVTQTPRYLIKTRGQQVTLSCSPISGHRSVSWYQQTPGQGLQFLFEYFSETQRNKGNFPGRFSGRQFSNSRSEMNVSTLELGDSALYLCASSLGGLLQGGTEAFFGQGTRLTVV.

The rearrangement uses TRBV6-1 and TRBJ1-5, with D tentatively TRBD1 (5 bases). Germline assignment: CDR1 MNHNS and CDR2 SASEGT. The germline V and J ends were trimmed by 3 bases and 4 bases, with 19 bases remaining between them. CDR3 size: 17 residues. This CDR3 reads CASSDVLSGRVNQPQHF. The CDR3 DNA sequence: TGTGCCAGCAGTGATGTCTTATCGGGACGGGTTAATCAGCCCCAGCATTTT.

This chain uses TRBV18 with TRBJ2-5, with unresolved D. V was cut by 3 bases and J by 1 base, with 12 bases left in between. This CDR3 comprises 15 residues. Germline CDR1 reads KGHSH; CDR2 reads LQKENI. The CDR3 DNA follows: TGTGCCAGCTCACCGGTCGCAGGATCCCAAGAGACCCAGTACTTC. Residues: CASSPVAGSQETQYF.

The J gene is TRBJ2-7, the V gene TRBV29-1; 8 positions match TRBD1. Germline V gene data show CDR1 as SQVTM and CDR2 as ANQGSEA. Trimming cost V 5 bases and J 6 bases; bases outside gene matches: 9. The CDR3 is 13 amino acids. The CDR3: CSVTTGVYGEQYF. The CDR3 coding sequence is TGCAGCGTTACGACAGGGGTGTACGGCGAGCAGTACTTC.